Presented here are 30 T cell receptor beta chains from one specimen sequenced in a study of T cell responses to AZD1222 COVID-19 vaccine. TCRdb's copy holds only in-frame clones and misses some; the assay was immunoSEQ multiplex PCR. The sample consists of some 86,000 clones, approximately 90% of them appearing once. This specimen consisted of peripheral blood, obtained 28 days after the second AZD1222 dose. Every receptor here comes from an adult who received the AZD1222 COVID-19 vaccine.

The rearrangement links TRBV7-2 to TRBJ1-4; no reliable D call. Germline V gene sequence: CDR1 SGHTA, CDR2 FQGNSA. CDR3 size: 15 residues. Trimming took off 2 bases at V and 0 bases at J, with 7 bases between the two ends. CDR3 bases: TGTGCCAGCAGCTTAATACCTACAACTAATGAAAAACTGTTTTTT. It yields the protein CASSLIPTTNEKLFF.

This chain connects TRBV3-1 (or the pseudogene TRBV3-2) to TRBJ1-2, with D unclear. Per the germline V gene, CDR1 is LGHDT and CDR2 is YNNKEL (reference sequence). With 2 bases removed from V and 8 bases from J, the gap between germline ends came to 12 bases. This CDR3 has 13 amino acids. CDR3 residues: CASSQRTGWGYTF. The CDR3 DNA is TGTGCCAGCAGCCAACGCACGGGATGGGGCTACACCTTC.

CDR3 DNA sequence: TGTGCCAGCAGTCGGGAGGATCAGCCCCAGCATTTT. The encoded protein is CASSREDQPQHF. The rearrangement joins TRBV28 to TRBJ1-5, with unresolved D. This CDR3 is 12 amino acids long. Germline V gene sequence: CDR1 MDHEN, CDR2 SYDVKM. V dropped 5 bases and J dropped 5 bases, with 7 bases sitting between them.

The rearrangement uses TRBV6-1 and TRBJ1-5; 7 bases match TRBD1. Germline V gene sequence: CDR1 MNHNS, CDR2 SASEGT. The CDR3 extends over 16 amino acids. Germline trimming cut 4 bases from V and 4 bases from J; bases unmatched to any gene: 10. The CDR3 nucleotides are TGTGCCAGCAGTGCGAGACCGGGACAGACTAATCAGCCCCAGCATTTT. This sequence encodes CASSARPGQTNQPQHF.

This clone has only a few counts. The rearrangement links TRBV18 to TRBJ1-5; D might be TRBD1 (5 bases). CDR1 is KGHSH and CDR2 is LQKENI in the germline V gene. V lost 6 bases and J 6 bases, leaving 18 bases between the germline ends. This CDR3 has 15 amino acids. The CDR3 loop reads CASSLDHGGSQPQHF. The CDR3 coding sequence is TGTGCCAGCTCCCTCGATCACGGGGGTAGTCAGCCCCAGCATTTT. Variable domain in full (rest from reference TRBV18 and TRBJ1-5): NAGVMQNPRHLVRRRGQEARLRCSPMKGHSHVYWYRQLPEEGLKFMVYLQKENIIDESGMPKERFSAEFPKEGPSILRIQQVVRGDSAAYFCASSLDHGGSQPQHFGDGTRLSIL.

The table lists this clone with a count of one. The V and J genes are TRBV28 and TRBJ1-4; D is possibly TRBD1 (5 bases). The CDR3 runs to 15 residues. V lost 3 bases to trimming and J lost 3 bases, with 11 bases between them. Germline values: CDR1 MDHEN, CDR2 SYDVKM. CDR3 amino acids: CASSFEGNSNEKLFF. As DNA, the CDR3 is TGTGCCAGCAGTTTTGAGGGGAACTCTAATGAAAAACTGTTTTTT.

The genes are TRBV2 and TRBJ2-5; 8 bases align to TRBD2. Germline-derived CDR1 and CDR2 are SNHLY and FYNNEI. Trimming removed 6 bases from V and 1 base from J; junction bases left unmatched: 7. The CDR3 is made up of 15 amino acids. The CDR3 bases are TGTGCCAGCAGGCGCGTTGGACTAGCCCAAGAGACCCAGTACTTC. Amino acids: CASRRVGLAQETQYF.

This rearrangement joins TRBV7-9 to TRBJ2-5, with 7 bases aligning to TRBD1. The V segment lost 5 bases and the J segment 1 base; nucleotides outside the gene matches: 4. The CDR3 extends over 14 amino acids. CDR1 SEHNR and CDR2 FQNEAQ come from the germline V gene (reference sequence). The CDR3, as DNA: TGTGCCAGCAGCCAGGGACAGCCCCAAGAGACCCAGTACTTC. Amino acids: CASSQGQPQETQYF. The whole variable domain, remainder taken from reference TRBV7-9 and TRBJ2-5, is DTGVSQNPRHKITKRGQNVTFRCDPISEHNRLYWYRQTLGQGPEFLTYFQNEAQLEKSRLLSDRFSAERPKGSFSTLEIQRTEQGDSAMYLCASSQGQPQETQYFGPGTRLLVL.

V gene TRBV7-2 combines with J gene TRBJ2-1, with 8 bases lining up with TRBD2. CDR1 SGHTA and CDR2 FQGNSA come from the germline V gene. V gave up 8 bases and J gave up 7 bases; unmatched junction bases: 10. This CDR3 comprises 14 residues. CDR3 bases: TGTGCCAGCCACCGGGGGGGGCTAGGAAATGAGCAGTTCTTC. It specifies CASHRGGLGNEQFF.

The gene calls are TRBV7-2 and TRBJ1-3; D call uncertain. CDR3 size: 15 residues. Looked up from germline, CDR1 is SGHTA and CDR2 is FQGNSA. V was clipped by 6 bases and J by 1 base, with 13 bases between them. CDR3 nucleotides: TGTGCCAGCAGTGCCTCGGGCCAGTCTGGAAACACCATATATTTT. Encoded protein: CASSASGQSGNTIYF.

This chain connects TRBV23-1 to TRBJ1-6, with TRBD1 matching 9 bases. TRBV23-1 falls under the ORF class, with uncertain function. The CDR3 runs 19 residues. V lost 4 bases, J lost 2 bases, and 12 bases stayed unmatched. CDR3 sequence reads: CASSRPGQGPRAYNSPLHF. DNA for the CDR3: TGCGCCAGCAGTCGGCCGGGACAGGGTCCTCGGGCCTATAATTCACCCCTCCACTTT.

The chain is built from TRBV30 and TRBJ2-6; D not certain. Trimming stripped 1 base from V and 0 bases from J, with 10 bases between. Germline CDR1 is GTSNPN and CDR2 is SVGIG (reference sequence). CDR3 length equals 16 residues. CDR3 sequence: CAWSGRAASGANVLTF. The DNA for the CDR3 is TGTGCCTGGAGTGGTAGGGCCGCCTCTGGGGCCAACGTCCTGACTTTC.

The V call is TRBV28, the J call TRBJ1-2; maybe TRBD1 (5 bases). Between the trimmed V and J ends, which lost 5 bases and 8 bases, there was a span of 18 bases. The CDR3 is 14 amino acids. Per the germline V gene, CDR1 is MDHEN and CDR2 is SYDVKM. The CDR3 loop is CASSLILGGQGYTF. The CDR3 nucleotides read TGTGCCAGCAGTCTAATTTTGGGGGGTCAGGGCTACACCTTC.

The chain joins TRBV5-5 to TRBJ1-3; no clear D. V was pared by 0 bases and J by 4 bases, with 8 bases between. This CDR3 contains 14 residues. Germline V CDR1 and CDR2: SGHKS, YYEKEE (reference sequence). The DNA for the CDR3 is TGTGCCAGCAGCTTGGAGGGCAGGGGAAACACCATATATTTT. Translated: CASSLEGRGNTIYF.

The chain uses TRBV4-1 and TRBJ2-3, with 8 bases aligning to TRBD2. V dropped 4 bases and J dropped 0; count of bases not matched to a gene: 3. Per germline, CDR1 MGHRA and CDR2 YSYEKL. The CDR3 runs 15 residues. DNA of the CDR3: TGCGCCAGCAGCCTTGGACTAGCTAGCACAGATACGCAGTATTTT. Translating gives CASSLGLASTDTQYF.

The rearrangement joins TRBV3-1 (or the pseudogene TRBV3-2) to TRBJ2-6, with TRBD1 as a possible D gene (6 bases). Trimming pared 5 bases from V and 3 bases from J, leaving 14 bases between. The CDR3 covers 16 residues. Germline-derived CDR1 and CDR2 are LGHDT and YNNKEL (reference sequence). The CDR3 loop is CASSYHRVVGANVLTF. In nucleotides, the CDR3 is TGTGCCAGCAGCTATCACAGGGTCGTTGGGGCCAACGTCCTGACTTTC.

The CDR3 region has the DNA TGTGCCAGCTCTCACGAGCGGGGACGGACCAACGCTGAAGCTTTCTTT. Its translation: CASSHERGRTNAEAFF. The chain has TRBV18 and TRBJ1-1, with TRBD1 as a possible D gene (5 bases). CDR1 and CDR2 from the germline V gene are KGHSH and LQKENI. The CDR3 is made up of 16 amino acids. V lost 6 bases to trimming and J lost 6 bases, with 23 bases between them.

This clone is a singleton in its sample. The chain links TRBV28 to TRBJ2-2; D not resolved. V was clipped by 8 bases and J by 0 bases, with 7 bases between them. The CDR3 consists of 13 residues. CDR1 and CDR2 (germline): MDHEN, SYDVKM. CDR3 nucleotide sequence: TGTGCCAGCGACACAGCGAACACCGGGGAGCTGTTTTTT. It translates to CASDTANTGELFF. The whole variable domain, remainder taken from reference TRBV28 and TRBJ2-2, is DVKVTQSSRYLVKRTGEKVFLECVQDMDHENMFWYRQDPGLGLRLIYFSYDVKMKEKGDIPEGYSVSREKKERFSLILESASTNQTSMYLCASDTANTGELFFGEGSRLTVL.

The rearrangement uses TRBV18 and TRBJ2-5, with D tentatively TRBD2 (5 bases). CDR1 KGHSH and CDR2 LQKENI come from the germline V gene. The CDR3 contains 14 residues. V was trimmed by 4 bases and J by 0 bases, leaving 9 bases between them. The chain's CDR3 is CASSLGLNQETQYF. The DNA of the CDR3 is TGTGCCAGCTCACTCGGACTGAACCAAGAGACCCAGTACTTC.

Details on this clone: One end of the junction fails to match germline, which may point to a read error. The CDR3 is CASTERQSPLHF. The CDR3, as DNA: TGTGCCAGCACTGAACGACAGTCACCCCTCCACTTT. The rearrangement links TRBV6-1 to TRBJ1-6; perhaps TRBD1 as D (5 bases). CDR1 and CDR2 (germline): MNHNS, SASEGT. CDR3 length equals 12 residues.

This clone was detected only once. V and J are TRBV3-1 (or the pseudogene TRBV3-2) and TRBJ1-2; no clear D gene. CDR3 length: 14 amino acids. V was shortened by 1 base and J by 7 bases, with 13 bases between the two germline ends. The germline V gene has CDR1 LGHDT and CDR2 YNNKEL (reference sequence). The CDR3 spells CASSQVKALGGYTF. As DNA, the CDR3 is TGTGCCAGCAGCCAAGTAAAAGCACTCGGTGGCTACACCTTC.

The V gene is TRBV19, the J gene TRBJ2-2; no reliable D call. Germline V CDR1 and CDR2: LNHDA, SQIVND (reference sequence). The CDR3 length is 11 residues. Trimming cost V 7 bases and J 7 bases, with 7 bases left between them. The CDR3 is CASTRYGELFF. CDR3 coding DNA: TGTGCCAGTACTAGGTACGGGGAGCTGTTTTTT. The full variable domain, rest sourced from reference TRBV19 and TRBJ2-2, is DGGITQSPKYLFRKEGQNVTLSCEQNLNHDAMYWYRQDPGQGLRLIYYSQIVNDFQKGDIAEGYSVSREKKESFPLTVTSAQKNPTAFYLCASTRYGELFFGEGSRLTVL.

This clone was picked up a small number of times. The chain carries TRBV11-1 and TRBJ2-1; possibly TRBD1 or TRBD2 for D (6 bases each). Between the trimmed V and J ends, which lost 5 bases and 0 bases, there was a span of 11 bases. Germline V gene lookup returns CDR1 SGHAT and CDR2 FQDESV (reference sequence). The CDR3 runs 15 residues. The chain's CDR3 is CASSGGPSSYNEQFF. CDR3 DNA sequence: TGTGCCAGCAGCGGGGGGCCAAGCTCCTACAATGAGCAGTTCTTC.

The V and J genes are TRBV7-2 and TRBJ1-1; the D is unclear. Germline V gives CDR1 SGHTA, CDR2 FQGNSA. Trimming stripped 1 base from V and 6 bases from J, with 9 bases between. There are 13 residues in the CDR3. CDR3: CASSLEARAEAFF. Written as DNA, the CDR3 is TGTGCCAGCAGCTTAGAAGCAAGGGCTGAAGCTTTCTTT.

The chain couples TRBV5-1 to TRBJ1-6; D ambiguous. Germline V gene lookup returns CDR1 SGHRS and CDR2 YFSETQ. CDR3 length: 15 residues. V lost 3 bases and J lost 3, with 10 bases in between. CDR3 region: CASSYTDDYNSPLHF. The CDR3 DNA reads TGCGCCAGCAGCTATACAGACGACTATAATTCACCCCTCCACTTT. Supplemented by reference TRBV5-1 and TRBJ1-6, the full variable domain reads KAGVTQTPRYLIKTRGQQVTLSCSPISGHRSVSWYQQTPGQGLQFLFEYFSETQRNKGNFPGRFSGRQFSNSRSEMNVSTLELGDSALYLCASSYTDDYNSPLHFGNGTRLTVT.

The DNA of the CDR3 is TGTGCCATTTCCCAGGACCGTTGGAAACTGTTTTTT. Protein sequence: CAISQDRWKLFF. The chain has TRBV10-3 and TRBJ1-4, with unresolved D. The CDR3 extends over 12 amino acids. V lost 9 bases to trimming and J lost 11 bases, with 16 bases between them. Germline loops: CDR1 ENHRY, CDR2 SYGVKD.

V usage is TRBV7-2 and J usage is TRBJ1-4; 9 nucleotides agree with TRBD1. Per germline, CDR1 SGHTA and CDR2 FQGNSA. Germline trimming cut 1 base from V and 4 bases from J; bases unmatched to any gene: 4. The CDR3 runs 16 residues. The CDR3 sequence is CASSLVSGQGNEKLFF. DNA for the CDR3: TGTGCCAGCAGCTTAGTATCGGGACAGGGTAATGAAAAACTGTTTTTT.

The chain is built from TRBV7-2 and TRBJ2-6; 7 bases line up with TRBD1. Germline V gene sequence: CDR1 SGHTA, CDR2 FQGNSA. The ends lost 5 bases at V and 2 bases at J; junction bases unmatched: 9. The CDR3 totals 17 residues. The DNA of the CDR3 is TGTGCCAGCAGCCAAGACAGGGTAGGGGCTGGGGCCAACGTCCTGACTTTC. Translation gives CASSQDRVGAGANVLTF.

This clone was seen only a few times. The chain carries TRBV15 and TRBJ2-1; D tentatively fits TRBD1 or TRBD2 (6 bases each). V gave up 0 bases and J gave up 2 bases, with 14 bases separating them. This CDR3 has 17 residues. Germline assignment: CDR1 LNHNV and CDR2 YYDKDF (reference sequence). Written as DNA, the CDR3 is TGTGCCACCAGCAGAGATACTATAGGGGGGACCTACAATGAGCAGTTCTTC. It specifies CATSRDTIGGTYNEQFF.

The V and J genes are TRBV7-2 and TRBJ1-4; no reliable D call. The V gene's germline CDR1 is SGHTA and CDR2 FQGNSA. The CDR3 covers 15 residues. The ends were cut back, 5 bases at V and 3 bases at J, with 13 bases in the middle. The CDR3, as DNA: TGTGCCAGCAGCCCCCGGCCAGAACCTAATGAAAAACTGTTTTTT. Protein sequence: CASSPRPEPNEKLFF.